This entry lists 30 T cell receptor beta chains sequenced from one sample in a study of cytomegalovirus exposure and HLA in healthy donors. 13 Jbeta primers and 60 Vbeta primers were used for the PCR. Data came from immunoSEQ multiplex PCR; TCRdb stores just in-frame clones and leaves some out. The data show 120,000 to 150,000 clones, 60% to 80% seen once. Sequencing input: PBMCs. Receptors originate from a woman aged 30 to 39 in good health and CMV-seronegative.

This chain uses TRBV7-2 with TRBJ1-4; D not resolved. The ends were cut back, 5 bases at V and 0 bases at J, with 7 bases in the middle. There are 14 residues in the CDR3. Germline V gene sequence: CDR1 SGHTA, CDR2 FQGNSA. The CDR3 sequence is CASSQRATNEKLFF. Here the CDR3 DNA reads TGTGCCAGCAGCCAACGGGCAACTAATGAAAAACTGTTTTTT.

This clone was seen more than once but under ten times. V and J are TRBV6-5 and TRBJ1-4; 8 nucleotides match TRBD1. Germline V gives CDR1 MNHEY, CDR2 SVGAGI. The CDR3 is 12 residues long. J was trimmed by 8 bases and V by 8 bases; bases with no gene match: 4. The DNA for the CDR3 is TGTGCCAGCGGACAGGGTTCAGAAAAACTGTTTTTT. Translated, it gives CASGQGSEKLFF.

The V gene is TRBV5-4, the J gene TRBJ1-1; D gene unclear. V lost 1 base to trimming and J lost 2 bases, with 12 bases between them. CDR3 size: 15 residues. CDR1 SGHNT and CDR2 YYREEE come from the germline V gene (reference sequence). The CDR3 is CASSLPGVENTEAFF. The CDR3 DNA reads TGTGCCAGCAGCTTGCCCGGGGTCGAAAACACTGAAGCTTTCTTT.

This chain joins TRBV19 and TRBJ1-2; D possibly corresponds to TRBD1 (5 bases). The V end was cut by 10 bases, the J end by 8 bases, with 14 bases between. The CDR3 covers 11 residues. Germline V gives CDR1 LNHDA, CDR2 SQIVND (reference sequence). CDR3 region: CAIWGRGGYTF. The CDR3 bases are TGTGCCATCTGGGGAAGGGGAGGCTACACCTTC.

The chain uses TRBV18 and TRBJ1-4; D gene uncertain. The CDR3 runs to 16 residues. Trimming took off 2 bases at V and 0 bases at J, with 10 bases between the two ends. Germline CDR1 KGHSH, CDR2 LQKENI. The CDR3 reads CASSPTITPTNEKLFF. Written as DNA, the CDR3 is TGTGCCAGCTCACCAACAATAACCCCAACTAATGAAAAACTGTTTTTT.

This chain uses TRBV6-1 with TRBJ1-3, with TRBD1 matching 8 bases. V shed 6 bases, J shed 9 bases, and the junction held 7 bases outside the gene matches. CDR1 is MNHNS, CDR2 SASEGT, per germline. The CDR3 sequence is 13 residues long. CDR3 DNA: TGTGCCAGCAGGGACAGGGAGACAGGCACCATATATTTT. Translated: CASRDRETGTIYF.

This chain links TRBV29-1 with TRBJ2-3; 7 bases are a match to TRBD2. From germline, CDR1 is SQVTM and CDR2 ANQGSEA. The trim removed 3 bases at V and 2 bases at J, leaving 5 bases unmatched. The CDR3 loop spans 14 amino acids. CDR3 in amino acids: CSVDRRGTTDTQYF. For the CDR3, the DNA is TGCAGCGTTGACCGGCGGGGGACCACAGATACGCAGTATTTT.

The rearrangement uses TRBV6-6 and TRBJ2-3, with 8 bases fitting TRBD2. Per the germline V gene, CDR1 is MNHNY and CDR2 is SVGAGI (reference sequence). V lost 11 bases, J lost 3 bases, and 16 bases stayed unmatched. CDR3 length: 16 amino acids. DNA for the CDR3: TGTGCCTCCACCCCGGGAGCGGGGGCACCAACAGATACGCAGTATTTT. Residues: CASTPGAGAPTDTQYF.

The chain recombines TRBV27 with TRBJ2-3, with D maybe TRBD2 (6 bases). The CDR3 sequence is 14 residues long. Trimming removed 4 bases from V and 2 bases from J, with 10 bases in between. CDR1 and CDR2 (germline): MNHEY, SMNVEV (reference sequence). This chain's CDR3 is CASSWGVLTDTQYF. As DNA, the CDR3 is TGTGCCAGCAGTTGGGGGGTCCTCACAGATACGCAGTATTTT.

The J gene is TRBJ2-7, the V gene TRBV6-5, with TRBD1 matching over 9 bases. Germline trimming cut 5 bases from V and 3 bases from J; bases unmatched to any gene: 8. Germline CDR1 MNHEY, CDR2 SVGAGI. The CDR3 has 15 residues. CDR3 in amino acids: CASSTSGTGNYEQYF. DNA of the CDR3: TGTGCCAGCAGTACCTCCGGGACAGGGAACTACGAGCAGTACTTC.

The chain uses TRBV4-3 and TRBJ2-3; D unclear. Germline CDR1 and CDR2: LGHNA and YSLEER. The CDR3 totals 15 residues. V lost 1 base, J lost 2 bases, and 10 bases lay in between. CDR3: CASSQGVSYTDTQYF. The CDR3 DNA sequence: TGCGCCAGCAGCCAAGGCGTATCCTACACAGATACGCAGTATTTT.

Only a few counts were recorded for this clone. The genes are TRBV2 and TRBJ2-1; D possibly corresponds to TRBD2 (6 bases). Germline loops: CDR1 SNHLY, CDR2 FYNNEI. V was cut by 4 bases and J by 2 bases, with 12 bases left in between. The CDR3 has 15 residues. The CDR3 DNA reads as TGTGCCAGCAGTGTATACGGAGGGACCTACAATGAGCAGTTCTTC. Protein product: CASSVYGGTYNEQFF.

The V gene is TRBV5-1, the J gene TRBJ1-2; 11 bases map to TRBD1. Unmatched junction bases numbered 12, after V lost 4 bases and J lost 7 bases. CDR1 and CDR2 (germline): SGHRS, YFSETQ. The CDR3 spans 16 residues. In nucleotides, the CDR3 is TGCGCCAGCAGCCAACCGGGACAGGGGGGAATCGGTGGCTACACCTTC. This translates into CASSQPGQGGIGGYTF.

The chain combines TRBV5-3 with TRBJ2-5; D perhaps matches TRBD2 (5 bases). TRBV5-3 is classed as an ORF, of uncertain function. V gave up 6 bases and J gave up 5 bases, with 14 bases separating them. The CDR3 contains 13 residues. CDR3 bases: TGTGCCAGAAACCCTGCAGAGCGGGAGACCCAGTACTTC. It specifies CARNPAERETQYF.

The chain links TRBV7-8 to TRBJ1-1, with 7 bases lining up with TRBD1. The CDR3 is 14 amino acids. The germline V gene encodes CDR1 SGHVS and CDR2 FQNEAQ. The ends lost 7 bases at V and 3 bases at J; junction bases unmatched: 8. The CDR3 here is CASTTRGLYTEAFF. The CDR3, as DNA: TGTGCCAGCACCACAAGGGGGCTGTACACTGAAGCTTTCTTT.

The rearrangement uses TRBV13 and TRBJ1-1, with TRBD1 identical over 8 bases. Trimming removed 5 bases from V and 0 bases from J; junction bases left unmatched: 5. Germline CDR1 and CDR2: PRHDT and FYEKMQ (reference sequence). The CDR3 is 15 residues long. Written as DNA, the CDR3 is TGTGCCAGCAGCACATGGGGACAGGTGAACACTGAAGCTTTCTTT. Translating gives CASSTWGQVNTEAFF.

The CDR3 is CASSFGRGAYEQYF. CDR3 coding DNA: TGTGCCAGCAGCTTTGGACGCGGGGCCTACGAGCAGTACTTC. The gene calls are TRBV7-9 and TRBJ2-7; D perhaps matches TRBD2 (6 bases). CDR1 and CDR2 (germline): SEHNR, FQNEAQ (reference sequence). The CDR3 totals 14 residues. The ends were cut back, 3 bases at V and 2 bases at J, with 11 bases in the middle.

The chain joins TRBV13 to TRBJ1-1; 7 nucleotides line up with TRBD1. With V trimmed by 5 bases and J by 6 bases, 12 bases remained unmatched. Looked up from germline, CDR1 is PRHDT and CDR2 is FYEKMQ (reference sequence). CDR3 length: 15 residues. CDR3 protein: CASSNFDREVAEAFF. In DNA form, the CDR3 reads TGTGCCAGCAGCAATTTTGACAGGGAGGTAGCTGAAGCTTTCTTT. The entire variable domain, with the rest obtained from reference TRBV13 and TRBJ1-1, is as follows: AAGVIQSPRHLIKEKRETATLKCYPIPRHDTVYWYQQGPGQDPQFLISFYEKMQSDKGSIPDRFSAQQFSDYHSELNMSSLELGDSALYFCASSNFDREVAEAFFGQGTRLTVV.

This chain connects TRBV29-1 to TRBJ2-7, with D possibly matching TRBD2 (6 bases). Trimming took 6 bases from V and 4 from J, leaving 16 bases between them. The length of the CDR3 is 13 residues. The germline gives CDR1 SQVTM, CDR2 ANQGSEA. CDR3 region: CSVGIGTEYEQYF. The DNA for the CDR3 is TGCAGCGTCGGAATCGGGACTGAATACGAGCAGTACTTC.

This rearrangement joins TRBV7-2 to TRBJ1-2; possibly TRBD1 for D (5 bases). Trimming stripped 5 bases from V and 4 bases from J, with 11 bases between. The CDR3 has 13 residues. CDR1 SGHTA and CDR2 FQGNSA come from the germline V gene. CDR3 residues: CASSPRAGYGYTF. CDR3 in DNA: TGTGCCAGCAGCCCCAGGGCTGGCTATGGCTACACCTTC.

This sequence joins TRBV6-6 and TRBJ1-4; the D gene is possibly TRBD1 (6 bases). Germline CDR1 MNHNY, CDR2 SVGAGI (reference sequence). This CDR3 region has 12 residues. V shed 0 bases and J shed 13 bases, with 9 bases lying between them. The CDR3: CASSYSGGRLFF. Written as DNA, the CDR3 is TGTGCCAGCAGTTACTCCGGGGGGCGACTGTTTTTT.

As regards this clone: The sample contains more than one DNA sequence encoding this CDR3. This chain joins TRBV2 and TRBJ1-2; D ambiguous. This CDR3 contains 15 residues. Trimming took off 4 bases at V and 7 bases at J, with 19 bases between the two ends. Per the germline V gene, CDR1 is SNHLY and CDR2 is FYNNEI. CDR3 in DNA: TGTGCCAGCAGTGGCCCCAGAGGGCTGGAGAGTGGCTACACCTTC. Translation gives CASSGPRGLESGYTF.

As DNA, the CDR3 is TGTGCCAGCAGCTTAAACTATGGGTCCTACAATGAGCAGTTCTTC. Its translation: CASSLNYGSYNEQFF. The V call is TRBV5-5, the J call TRBJ2-1, with D unresolved. This CDR3 spans 15 amino acids. CDR1 and CDR2 from the germline V gene are SGHKS and YYEKEE (reference sequence). Trimming cost V 2 bases and J 1 base, with 10 bases left between them.

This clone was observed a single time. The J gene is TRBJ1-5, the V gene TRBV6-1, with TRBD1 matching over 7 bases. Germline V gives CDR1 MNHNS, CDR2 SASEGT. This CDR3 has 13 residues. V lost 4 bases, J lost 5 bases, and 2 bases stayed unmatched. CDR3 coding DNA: TGTGCCAGCAGTGGGGACAGAGATCAGCCCCAGCATTTT. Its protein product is CASSGDRDQPQHF.

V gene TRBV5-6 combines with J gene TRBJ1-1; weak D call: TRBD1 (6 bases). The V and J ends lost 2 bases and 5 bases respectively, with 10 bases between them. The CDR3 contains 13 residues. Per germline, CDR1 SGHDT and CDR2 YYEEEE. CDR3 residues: CASSFTGRTEAFF. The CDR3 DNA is TGTGCCAGCAGCTTTACAGGGAGAACTGAAGCTTTCTTT.

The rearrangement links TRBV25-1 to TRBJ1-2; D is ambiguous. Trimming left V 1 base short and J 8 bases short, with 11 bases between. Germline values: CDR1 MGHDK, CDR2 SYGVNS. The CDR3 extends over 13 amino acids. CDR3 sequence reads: CASSESPGYGYTF. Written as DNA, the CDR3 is TGTGCCAGCAGTGAATCACCAGGCTACGGCTACACCTTC.

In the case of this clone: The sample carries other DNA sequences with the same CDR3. The chain's CDR3 is CASSPQGQNTEAFF. The CDR3, as DNA: TGTGCCAGCTCACCACAGGGACAGAACACTGAAGCTTTCTTT. V is TRBV18 and J is TRBJ1-1; D may be TRBD1 (6 bases). The CDR3 totals 14 residues. The germline V gene encodes CDR1 KGHSH and CDR2 LQKENI. The V and J ends lost 1 base and 1 base respectively, with 7 bases between them.

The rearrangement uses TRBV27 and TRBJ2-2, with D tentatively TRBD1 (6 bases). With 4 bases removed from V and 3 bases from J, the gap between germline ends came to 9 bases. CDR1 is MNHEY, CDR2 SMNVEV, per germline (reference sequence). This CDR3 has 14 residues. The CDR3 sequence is CASSSTGYTGELFF. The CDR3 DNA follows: TGTGCCAGCAGTTCAACAGGGTACACCGGGGAGCTGTTTTTT.

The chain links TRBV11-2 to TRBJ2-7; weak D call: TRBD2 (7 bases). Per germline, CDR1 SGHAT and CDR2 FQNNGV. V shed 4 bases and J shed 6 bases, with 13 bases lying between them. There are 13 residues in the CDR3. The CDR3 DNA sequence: TGTGCCAGCAGCTCCGGAGGGGGGGGCGAGCAGTACTTC. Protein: CASSSGGGGEQYF.

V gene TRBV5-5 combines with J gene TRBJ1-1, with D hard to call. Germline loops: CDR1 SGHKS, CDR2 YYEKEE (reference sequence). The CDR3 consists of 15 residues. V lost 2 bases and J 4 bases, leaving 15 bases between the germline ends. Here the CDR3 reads CASSFILTDLTEAFF. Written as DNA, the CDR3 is TGTGCCAGCAGCTTCATCTTAACAGACCTCACTGAAGCTTTCTTT.